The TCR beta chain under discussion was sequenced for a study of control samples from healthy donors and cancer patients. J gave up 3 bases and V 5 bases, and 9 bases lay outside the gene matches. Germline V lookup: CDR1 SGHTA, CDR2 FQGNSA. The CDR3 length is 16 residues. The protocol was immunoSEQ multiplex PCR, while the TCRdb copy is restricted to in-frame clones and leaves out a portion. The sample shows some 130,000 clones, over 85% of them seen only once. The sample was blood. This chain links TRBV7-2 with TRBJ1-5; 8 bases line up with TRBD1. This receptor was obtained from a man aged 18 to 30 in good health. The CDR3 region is CASSQHMDRDNQPQHF. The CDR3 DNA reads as TGTGCCAGCAGCCAGCACATGGACAGGGACAATCAGCCCCAGCATTTT.